Included here is one TCR beta chain sequence, with context. CD4+ T cells from unexposed donors were obtained before the COVID-19 pandemic (2011-2018). The sample comes from a study of CD4 T cells in relation to SARS-CoV-2 and coronaviruses. Sequencing was performed with immunoSEQ multiplex PCR; in TCRdb, only in-frame clones are kept and a portion is missing. The sample shows around 62,000 clones, 94% of them seen only once. This CDR3 region has 15 residues. Germline CDR1 reads SGHNT; CDR2 reads YYREEE (reference sequence). Trimming took off 1 base at V and 0 bases at J, with 8 bases between the two ends.

V is TRBV5-4 and J is TRBJ2-1, with D hard to call. The sample taken for sequencing was naive CD4+ T cells from PBMCs. The subset denotes: naive CD4+ T cells isolated by negative enrichment. This clonotype originated in a human donor in good health. The CDR3 here is CASSLSPSSYNEQFF. The CDR3 DNA is TGTGCCAGCAGCTTGAGTCCTAGCTCCTACAATGAGCAGTTCTTC.